The source of this T cell receptor beta chain is a study of cytomegalovirus exposure and HLA in healthy donors. Looking at the study overall: Findings of an earlier analysis included under 140 million unique TCR beta sequences from roughly 190 million T cells. Study-level findings and limits: Reportedly, HLA-A and HLA-B alleles of most subjects were accurately predicted from TCR beta.

The germline gives CDR1 GTSNPN, CDR2 SVGIG (reference sequence). Trimming pared 8 bases from V and 9 bases from J, leaving 20 bases between. CDR3 size: 14 residues. Amplification used 60 Vbeta primers and 13 Jbeta primers. Profiling relied on immunoSEQ multiplex PCR, and the TCRdb table lists in-frame clones only, not all of them. This table holds 55,000 to 85,000 clones, about 80% found once. In regard to this clone: The antigen is not known.

This chain uses TRBV30 with TRBJ1-6; no definite D call. Sequenced material: PBMCs. The clonotype originates from a man aged 18 to 35 in good health and CMV-seropositive. As DNA, the CDR3 is TGTGCCGGGGAGGGCCTTACAAGTGGTTCACCCCTCCACTTT. It specifies CAGEGLTSGSPLHF.